Following are 2 T cell receptor beta chains from one sample sequenced in a study of regulatory T cells in long-lasting Graves disease. Time point indicated: newly diagnosed GD, antithyroid drugs for less than 3 months. The TCR library used RNA extracted from PBMCs. Arm-PCR of CDR3 regions and iRepertoire HTBI primers were used to build TCR beta libraries. In TCRdb, the multiplex PCR reads were re-called with MiXCR into one record per CDR3 protein. Among about 220,000 distinct CDR3 sequences, less than 20% were seen once, and the ten largest hold 10% to 15%. Another study also made use of these data, one on T cells in Graves' hyperthyroidism and ophthalmopathy.

Sequencing used peripheral blood mononuclear cells (PBMCs), obtained at new diagnosis, from a patient treated with antithyroid drugs. The receptors here all came from a young woman with Graves disease.

This clonotype was observed many times. The rearrangement uses TRBV28 and TRBJ2-1, with 7 bases that match TRBD2. V lost 7 bases and J lost 2; bases outside the gene matches: 8. The CDR3 runs 15 residues. Germline V gives CDR1 MDHEN, CDR2 SYDVKM. The CDR3 region is CASTPPSGAYNEQFF. CDR3 DNA: TGTGCCAGCACCCCACCGAGCGGGGCCTACAATGAGCAGTTCTTC.

In this sample, this clonotype turned up many times. The rearrangement uses TRBV19 and TRBJ2-6; 7 nucleotides agree with TRBD2. Trimming at V came to 5 bases and at J to 2 bases, leaving 0 bases not matched to a gene. From germline, CDR1 is LNHDA and CDR2 SQIVND (reference sequence). The CDR3 contains 14 residues. CDR3 sequence reads: CASSLAAGANVLTF. The CDR3 DNA reads TGTGCCAGTAGTCTAGCGGCTGGGGCCAACGTCCTGACTTTC.